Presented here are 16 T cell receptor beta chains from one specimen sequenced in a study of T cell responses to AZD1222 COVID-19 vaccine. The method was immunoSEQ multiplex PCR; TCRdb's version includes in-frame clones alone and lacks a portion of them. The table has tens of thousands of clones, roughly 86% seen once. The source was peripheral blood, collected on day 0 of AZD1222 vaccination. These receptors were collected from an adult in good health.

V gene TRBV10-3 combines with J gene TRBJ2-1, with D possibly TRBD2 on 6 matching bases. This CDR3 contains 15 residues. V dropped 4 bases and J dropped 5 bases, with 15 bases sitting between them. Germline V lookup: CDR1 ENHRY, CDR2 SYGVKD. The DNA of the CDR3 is TGTGCCATCAGTGTTCACGCTAGCGCCAACAATGAGCAGTTCTTC. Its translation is CAISVHASANNEQFF.

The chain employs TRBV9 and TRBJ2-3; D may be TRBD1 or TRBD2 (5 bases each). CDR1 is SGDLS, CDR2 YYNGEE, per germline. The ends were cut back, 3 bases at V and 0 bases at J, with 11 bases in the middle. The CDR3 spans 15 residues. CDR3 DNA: TGTGCCAGCAGCGCCATGGGGGTAAGCACAGATACGCAGTATTTT. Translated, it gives CASSAMGVSTDTQYF.

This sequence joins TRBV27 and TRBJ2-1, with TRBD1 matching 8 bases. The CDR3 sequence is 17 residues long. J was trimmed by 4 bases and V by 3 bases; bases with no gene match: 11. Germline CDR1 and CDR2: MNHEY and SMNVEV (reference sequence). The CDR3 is CASSLWRTGNLYNEQFF. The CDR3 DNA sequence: TGTGCCAGCAGTTTGTGGCGGACAGGGAATTTGTACAATGAGCAGTTCTTC.

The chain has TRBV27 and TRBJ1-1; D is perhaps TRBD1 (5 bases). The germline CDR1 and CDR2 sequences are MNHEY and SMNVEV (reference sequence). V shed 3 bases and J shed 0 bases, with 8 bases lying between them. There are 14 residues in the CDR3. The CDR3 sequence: CASSLGGLNTEAFF. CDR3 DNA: TGTGCCAGCAGTTTGGGGGGACTGAACACTGAAGCTTTCTTT.

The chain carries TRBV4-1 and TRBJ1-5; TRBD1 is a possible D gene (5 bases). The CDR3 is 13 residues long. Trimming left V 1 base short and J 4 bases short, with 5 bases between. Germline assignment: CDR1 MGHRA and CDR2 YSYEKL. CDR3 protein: CASSQGGNQPQHF. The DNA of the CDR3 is TGCGCCAGCAGCCAAGGGGGGAATCAGCCCCAGCATTTT.

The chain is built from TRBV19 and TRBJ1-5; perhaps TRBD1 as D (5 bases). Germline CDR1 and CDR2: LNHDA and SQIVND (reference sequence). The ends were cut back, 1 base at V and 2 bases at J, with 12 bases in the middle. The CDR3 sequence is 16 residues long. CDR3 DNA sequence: TGTGCCAGTAGTATAGTGTCCAGGGTGGGCAATCAGCCCCAGCATTTT. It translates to CASSIVSRVGNQPQHF. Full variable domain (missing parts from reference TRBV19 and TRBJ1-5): DGGITQSPKYLFRKEGQNVTLSCEQNLNHDAMYWYRQDPGQGLRLIYYSQIVNDFQKGDIAEGYSVSREKKESFPLTVTSAQKNPTAFYLCASSIVSRVGNQPQHFGDGTRLSIL.

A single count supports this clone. As DNA, the CDR3 is TGTGCCAGCAGCGTAGTAGAAGGGGTTGGCTACACCTTC. Amino acids: CASSVVEGVGYTF. The chain joins TRBV9 to TRBJ1-2, with D tentatively TRBD1 (5 bases). CDR1 and CDR2 from the germline V gene are SGDLS and YYNGEE. This CDR3 has 13 amino acids. V was trimmed by 0 bases and J by 7 bases, leaving 10 bases between them.

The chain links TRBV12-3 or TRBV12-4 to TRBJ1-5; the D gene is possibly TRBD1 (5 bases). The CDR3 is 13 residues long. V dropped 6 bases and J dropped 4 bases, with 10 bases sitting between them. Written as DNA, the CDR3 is TGTGCCAGCAGGGCCAGGGAAAATCAGCCCCAGCATTTT. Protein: CASRARENQPQHF.

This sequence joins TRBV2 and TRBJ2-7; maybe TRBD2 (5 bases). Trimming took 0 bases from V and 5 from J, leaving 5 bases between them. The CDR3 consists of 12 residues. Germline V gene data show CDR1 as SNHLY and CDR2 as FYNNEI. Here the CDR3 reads CASSEAGDEQYF. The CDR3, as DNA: TGTGCCAGCAGTGAAGCCGGGGACGAGCAGTACTTC.

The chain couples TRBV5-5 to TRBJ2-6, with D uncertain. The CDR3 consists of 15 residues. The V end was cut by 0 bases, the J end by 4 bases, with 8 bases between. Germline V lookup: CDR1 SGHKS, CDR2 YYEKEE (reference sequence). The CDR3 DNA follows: TGTGCCAGCAGCTTGGACGCCCTGGGGGCCAACGTCCTGACTTTC. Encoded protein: CASSLDALGANVLTF.

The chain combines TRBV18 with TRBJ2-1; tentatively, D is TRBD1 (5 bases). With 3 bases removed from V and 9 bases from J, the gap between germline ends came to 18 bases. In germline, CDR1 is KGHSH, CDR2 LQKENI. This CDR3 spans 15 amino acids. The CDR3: CASSPTTDPRGEQFF. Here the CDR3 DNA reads TGTGCCAGCTCACCCACCACGGATCCTAGGGGTGAGCAGTTCTTC.

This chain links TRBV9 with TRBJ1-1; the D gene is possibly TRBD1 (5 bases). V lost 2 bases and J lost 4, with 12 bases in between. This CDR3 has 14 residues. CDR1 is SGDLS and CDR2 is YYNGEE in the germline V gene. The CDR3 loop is CASSVGASVTEAFF. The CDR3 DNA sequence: TGTGCCAGCAGCGTCGGGGCAAGTGTCACTGAAGCTTTCTTT. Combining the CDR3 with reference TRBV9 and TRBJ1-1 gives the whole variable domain DSGVTQTPKHLITATGQRVTLRCSPRSGDLSVYWYQQSLDQGLQFLIQYYNGEERAKGNILERFSAQQFPDLHSELNLSSLELGDSALYFCASSVGASVTEAFFGQGTRLTVV.

For the CDR3, the DNA is TGTGCCAGCAGCCGAGCAACTAATGAAAAACTGTTTTTT. Translation: CASSRATNEKLFF. The rearrangement links TRBV14 to TRBJ1-4; D gene uncertain. Germline lookup yields CDR1 SGHDN and CDR2 FVKESK. The CDR3 is made up of 13 amino acids. With 4 bases removed from V and 0 bases from J, the gap between germline ends came to 3 bases.

The CDR3 DNA follows: TGTGCCAGCATTACCAATGGAAGGGGGCGAGAGACCCAGTACTTC. This gives the protein CASITNGRGRETQYF. The rearrangement joins TRBV28 to TRBJ2-5; 7 bases match TRBD1. V was pared by 7 bases and J by 4 bases, with 12 bases of the junction left unmatched. The CDR3 has 15 residues. The germline gives CDR1 MDHEN, CDR2 SYDVKM.

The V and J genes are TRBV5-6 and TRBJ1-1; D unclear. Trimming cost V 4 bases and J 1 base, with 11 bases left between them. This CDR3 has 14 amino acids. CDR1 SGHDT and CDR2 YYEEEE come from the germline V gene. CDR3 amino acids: CASSPQTENTEAFF. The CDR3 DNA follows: TGTGCCAGCAGCCCACAAACAGAGAACACTGAAGCTTTCTTT.

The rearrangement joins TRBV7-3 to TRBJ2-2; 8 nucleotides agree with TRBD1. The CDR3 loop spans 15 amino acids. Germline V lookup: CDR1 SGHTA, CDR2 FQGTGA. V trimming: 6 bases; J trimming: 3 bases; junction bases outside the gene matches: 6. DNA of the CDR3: TGTGCCAGCAGTGCGACAGGGGCCTACACCGGGGAGCTGTTTTTT. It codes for CASSATGAYTGELFF. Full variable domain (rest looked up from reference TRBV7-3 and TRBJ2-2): GAGVSQTPSNKVTEKGKYVELRCDPISGHTALYWYRQSLGQGPEFLIYFQGTGAADDSGLPNDRFFAVRPEGSVSTLKIQRTERGDSAVYLCASSATGAYTGELFFGEGSRLTVL.